This entry concerns a single T cell receptor beta chain. Every one of the donors was a Caucasian adult that lived in Nashville, Tennessee. This table comes from immunoSEQ multiplex PCR, and its TCRdb copy is limited to in-frame clones, with some not included. Of around 700,000 clones detected, about three quarters appear once; the ten largest clones hold about 1.8%. The sample belongs to a study of shared clonotypes between healthy human individuals. Study-wide context: The plates for each donor numbered three CD4 naive, three CD4 memory, two CD8 naive and one CD8 memory.

The clonotype was recovered from a woman between 25 and 40 years old in good health. Sequences were obtained from memory CD4+ T cells sorted from blood. This sample's subset: CD45RA-negative fraction.

The CDR3 bases are TGTGCCAGCAGCTTTCCTAGACTAGCCGGGCGAGAGACCCAGTACTTC. Protein sequence: CASSFPRLAGRETQYF. V is TRBV7-8 and J is TRBJ2-5; 7 nucleotides match TRBD2. The ends lost 3 bases at V and 4 bases at J; junction bases unmatched: 11. The CDR3 loop spans 16 amino acids. The germline V gene encodes CDR1 SGHVS and CDR2 FQNEAQ. Combining the CDR3 with reference TRBV7-8 and TRBJ2-5 gives the whole variable domain GAGVSQSPRYKVAKRGQDVALRCDPISGHVSLFWYQQALGQGPEFLTYFQNEAQLDKSGLPSDRFFAERPEGSVSTLKIQRTQQEDSAVYLCASSFPRLAGRETQYFGPGTRLLVL.